This TCR beta chain was recovered during a study of blood T cell repertoires in COVID-19. In the study overall: PBMCs, B-cell-depleted T cells, or T cells provided the cDNA or gDNA that made up the material.

This clone appeared once. How the authors handled the data: For nucleated cells, counts were estimated from reference gene primer amplification. TCRdb's copy holds only in-frame clones and misses some; the assay was immunoSEQ multiplex PCR. V and J calls and clone size are given by that table; D and trimming were obtained from the DNA. The sample has about 89,000 clones; about nine tenths are singletons. Sample: peripheral blood. The TCR originated in a man aged 60 to 69 with acute or convalescent COVID-19.

The CDR3 here is CASSPPSGGPQETQYF. The CDR3 region has the DNA TGTGCCAGCAGCCCGCCTAGCGGGGGGCCACAAGAGACCCAGTACTTC. The chain uses TRBV11-1 and TRBJ2-5; 11 bases fit TRBD2. Per germline, CDR1 SGHAT and CDR2 FQDESV (reference sequence). CDR3 length equals 16 residues. The junction had 7 bases not matched to a gene; V was cut back by 5 bases and J by 2 bases.